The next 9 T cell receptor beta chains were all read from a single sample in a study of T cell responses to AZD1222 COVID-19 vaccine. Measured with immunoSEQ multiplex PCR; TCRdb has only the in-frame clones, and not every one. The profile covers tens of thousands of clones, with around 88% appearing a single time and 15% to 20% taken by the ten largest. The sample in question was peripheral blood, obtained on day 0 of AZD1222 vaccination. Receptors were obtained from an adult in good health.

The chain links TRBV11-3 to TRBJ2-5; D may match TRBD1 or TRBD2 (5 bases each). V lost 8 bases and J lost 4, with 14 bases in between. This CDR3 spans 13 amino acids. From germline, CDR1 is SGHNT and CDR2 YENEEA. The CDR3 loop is CASGDNGGETQYF. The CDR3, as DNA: TGTGCCAGCGGCGATAATGGGGGAGAGACCCAGTACTTC.

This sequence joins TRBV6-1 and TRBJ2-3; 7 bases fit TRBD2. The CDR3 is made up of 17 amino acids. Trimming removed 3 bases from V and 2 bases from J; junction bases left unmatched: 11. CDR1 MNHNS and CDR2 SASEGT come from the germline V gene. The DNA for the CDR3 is TGTGCCAGCAGTGAGGTGAGCGTGAGCGGGACCACAGATACGCAGTATTTT. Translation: CASSEVSVSGTTDTQYF.

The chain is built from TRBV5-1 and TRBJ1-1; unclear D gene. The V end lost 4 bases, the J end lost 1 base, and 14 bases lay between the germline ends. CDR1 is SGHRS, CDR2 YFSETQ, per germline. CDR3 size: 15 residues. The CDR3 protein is CASSPQAPRNTEAFF. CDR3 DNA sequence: TGCGCCAGCAGCCCCCAGGCTCCCCGGAACACTGAAGCTTTCTTT. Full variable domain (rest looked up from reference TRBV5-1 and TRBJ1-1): KAGVTQTPRYLIKTRGQQVTLSCSPISGHRSVSWYQQTPGQGLQFLFEYFSETQRNKGNFPGRFSGRQFSNSRSEMNVSTLELGDSALYLCASSPQAPRNTEAFFGQGTRLTVV.

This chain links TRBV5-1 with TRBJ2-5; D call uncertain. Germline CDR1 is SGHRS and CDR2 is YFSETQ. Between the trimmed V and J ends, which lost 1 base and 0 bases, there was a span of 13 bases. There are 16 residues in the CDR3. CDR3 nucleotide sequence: TGCGCCAGCAGCTTGTCGCCCGGACGGGACCAAGAGACCCAGTACTTC. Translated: CASSLSPGRDQETQYF.

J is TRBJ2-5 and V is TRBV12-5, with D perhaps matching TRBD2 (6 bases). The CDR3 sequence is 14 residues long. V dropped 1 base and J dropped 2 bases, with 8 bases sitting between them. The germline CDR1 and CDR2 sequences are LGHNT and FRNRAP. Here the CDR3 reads CASGLGTTQETQYF. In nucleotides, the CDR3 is TGTGCTAGTGGTTTGGGGACTACGCAAGAGACCCAGTACTTC. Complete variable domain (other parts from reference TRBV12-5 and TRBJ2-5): DARVTQTPRHKVTEMGQEVTMRCQPILGHNTVFWYRQTMMQGLELLAYFRNRAPLDDSGMPKDRFSAEMPDATLATLKIQPSEPRDSAVYFCASGLGTTQETQYFGPGTRLLVL.

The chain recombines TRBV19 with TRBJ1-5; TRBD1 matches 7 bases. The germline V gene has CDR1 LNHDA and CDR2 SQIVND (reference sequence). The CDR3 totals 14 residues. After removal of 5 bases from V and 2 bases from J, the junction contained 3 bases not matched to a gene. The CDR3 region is CASSVGQGNQPQHF. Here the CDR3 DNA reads TGTGCCAGTAGTGTTGGACAGGGCAATCAGCCCCAGCATTTT. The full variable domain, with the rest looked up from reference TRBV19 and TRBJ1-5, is DGGITQSPKYLFRKEGQNVTLSCEQNLNHDAMYWYRQDPGQGLRLIYYSQIVNDFQKGDIAEGYSVSREKKESFPLTVTSAQKNPTAFYLCASSVGQGNQPQHFGDGTRLSIL.

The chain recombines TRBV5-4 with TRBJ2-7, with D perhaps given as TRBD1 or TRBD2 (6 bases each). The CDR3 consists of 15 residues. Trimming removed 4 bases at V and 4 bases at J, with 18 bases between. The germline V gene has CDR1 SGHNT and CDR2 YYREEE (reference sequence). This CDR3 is CASSVRQAGIYEQYF. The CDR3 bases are TGTGCCAGCAGCGTCCGACAGGCGGGAATATACGAGCAGTACTTC.

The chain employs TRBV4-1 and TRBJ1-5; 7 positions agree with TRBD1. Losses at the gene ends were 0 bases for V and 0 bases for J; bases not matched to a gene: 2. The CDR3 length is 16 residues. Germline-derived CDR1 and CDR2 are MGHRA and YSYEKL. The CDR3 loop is CASSQETGVSNQPQHF. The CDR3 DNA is TGCGCCAGCAGCCAAGAAACAGGGGTTAGCAATCAGCCCCAGCATTTT.

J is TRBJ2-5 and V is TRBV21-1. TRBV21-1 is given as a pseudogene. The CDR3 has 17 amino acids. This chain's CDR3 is CASSKDPAGSRRETQYF. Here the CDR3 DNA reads TGTGCCAGCAGCAAAGATCCCGCAGGGAGTAGGCGAGAGACCCAGTACTTC.